The 10 T cell receptor beta chains given below trace back to one sample, sequenced in a study of blood T cell repertoires in COVID-19. Assay used: immunoSEQ multiplex PCR; TCRdb lists only in-frame clones, some missing. This table holds 62,000 or so clones, 80% to 90% found once. Sequenced sample: peripheral blood. These receptors all stem from a woman aged 60-70 years with acute or convalescent COVID-19.

The chain couples TRBV6-5 to TRBJ2-7; 10 nucleotides align to TRBD1. This CDR3 comprises 14 residues. Losses at the gene ends were 5 bases for V and 4 bases for J; bases not matched to a gene: 5. Germline V gene data show CDR1 as MNHEY and CDR2 as SVGAGI. The CDR3 DNA reads as TGTGCCAGCAGTCGGGGGACAGGGGAATACGAGCAGTACTTC. It yields the protein CASSRGTGEYEQYF.

The count of this clone is one. The genes are TRBV6-6 and TRBJ1-1, with 7 bases matching TRBD1. Per germline, CDR1 MNHNY and CDR2 SVGAGI (reference sequence). This CDR3 contains 14 residues. V lost 6 bases and J lost 6; bases outside the gene matches: 10. CDR3 loop: CASRTPAGGSEAFF. As DNA, the CDR3 is TGTGCCAGCAGAACCCCGGCAGGGGGGTCTGAAGCTTTCTTT.

This clone was seen once. V is TRBV5-8 and J is TRBJ2-1; the match to TRBD1 covers 7 bases. Germline V lookup: CDR1 SGHTS, CDR2 YDEGEE. CDR3 length equals 15 residues. V lost 3 bases and J lost 7; bases outside the gene matches: 10. DNA for the CDR3: TGTGCCAGCAGCTACAGGGGCTTGAGGGCTAATGAGCAGTTCTTC. This encodes CASSYRGLRANEQFF.

This clone appeared once. The CDR3 DNA reads TGCGCCAGCAGCTTAGTTGACGGGGGCAATGAGCAGTTCTTC. Protein product: CASSLVDGGNEQFF. The V gene is TRBV5-1, the J gene TRBJ2-1; D might be TRBD2 (6 bases). The V gene's germline CDR1 is SGHRS and CDR2 YFSETQ. CDR3 length equals 14 residues. V shed 2 bases and J shed 6 bases, with 12 bases lying between them. Together with reference TRBV5-1 and TRBJ2-1, the CDR3 gives the full variable domain: KAGVTQTPRYLIKTRGQQVTLSCSPISGHRSVSWYQQTPGQGLQFLFEYFSETQRNKGNFPGRFSGRQFSNSRSEMNVSTLELGDSALYLCASSLVDGGNEQFFGPGTRLTVL.

This rearrangement joins TRBV24-1 to TRBJ2-4, with 12 bases that match TRBD2. The CDR3 runs to 17 residues. V lost 4 bases to trimming and J lost 1 base; unmatched junction nucleotides: 4. Germline-derived CDR1 and CDR2 are KGHDR and SFDVKD. The CDR3 spells CATSESLAGGAKNIQYF. The DNA for the CDR3 is TGTGCCACCAGTGAGTCACTAGCGGGAGGTGCCAAAAACATTCAGTACTTC.

The chain couples TRBV24-1 to TRBJ2-2; TRBD1 might be the D (5 bases). This CDR3 is built from 15 residues. V was trimmed by 5 bases and J by 2 bases, leaving 11 bases between them. Looked up from germline, CDR1 is KGHDR and CDR2 is SFDVKD. CDR3: CATSVAGINTGELFF. The CDR3 DNA reads TGTGCCACCAGTGTAGCAGGGATTAACACCGGGGAGCTGTTTTTT.

V gene TRBV19 combines with J gene TRBJ1-5; TRBD1 matches 7 bases. J gave up 2 bases and V 6 bases, and 16 bases lay outside the gene matches. Germline V CDR1 and CDR2: LNHDA, SQIVND (reference sequence). This CDR3 comprises 18 residues. CDR3 region: CASSRGGQAGIRNQPQHF. For the CDR3, the DNA is TGTGCCAGTAGCCGGGGCGGACAGGCGGGTATTCGCAATCAGCCCCAGCATTTT.

This sequence joins TRBV28 and TRBJ2-1, with 14 nucleotides matching TRBD2. CDR3 size: 16 residues. Germline CDR1 and CDR2: MDHEN and SYDVKM. Losses at the gene ends were 6 bases for V and 9 bases for J; bases not matched to a gene: 10. The CDR3 loop is CASRTGTSGSRPEQFF. The CDR3 coding sequence is TGTGCCAGCAGAACCGGGACTAGCGGGAGCCGGCCTGAGCAGTTCTTC.

J is TRBJ2-3 and V is TRBV5-6; D is uncertain. The CDR3 has 13 residues. With 5 bases removed from V and 0 bases from J, the gap between germline ends came to 7 bases. Per germline, CDR1 SGHDT and CDR2 YYEEEE. The CDR3 bases are TGTGCCAGCAGGCAACAAAGCACAGATACGCAGTATTTT. It encodes CASRQQSTDTQYF.

This chain connects TRBV2 to TRBJ1-3, with D possibly TRBD1 on 5 matching bases. Germline lookup yields CDR1 SNHLY and CDR2 FYNNEI. The CDR3 length is 17 residues. V was clipped by 7 bases and J by 0 bases, with 19 bases between them. The CDR3 spells CASTPGGLSISGNTIYF. CDR3 nucleotide sequence: TGTGCCAGCACCCCGGGGGGACTTTCGATCTCTGGAAACACCATATATTTT.